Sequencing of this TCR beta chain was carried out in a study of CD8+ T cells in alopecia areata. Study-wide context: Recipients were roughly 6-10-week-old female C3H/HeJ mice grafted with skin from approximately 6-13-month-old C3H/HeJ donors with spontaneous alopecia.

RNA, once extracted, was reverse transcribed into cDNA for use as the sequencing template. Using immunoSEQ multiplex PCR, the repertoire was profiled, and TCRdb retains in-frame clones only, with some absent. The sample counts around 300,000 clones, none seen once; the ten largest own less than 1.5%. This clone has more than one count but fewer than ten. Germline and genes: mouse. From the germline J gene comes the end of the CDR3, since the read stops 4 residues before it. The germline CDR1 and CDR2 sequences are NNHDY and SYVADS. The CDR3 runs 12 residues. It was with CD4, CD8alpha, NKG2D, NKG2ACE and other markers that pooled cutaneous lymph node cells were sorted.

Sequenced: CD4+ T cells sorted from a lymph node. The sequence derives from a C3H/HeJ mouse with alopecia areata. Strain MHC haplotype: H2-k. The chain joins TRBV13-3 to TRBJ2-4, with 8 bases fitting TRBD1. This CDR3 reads CASRDRVNTLYF. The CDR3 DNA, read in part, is TGTGCCAGCAGGGACAGGGTAAAC.